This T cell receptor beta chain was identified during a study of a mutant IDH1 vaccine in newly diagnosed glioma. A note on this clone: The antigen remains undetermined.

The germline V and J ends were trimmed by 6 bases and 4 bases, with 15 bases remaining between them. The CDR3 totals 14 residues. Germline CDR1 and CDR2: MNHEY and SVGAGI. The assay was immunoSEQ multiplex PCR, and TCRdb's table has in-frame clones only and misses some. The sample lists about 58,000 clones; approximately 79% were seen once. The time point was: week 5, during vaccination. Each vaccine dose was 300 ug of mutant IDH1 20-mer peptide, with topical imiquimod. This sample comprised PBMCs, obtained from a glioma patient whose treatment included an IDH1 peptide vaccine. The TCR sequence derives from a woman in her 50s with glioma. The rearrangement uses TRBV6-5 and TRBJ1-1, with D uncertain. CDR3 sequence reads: CASSYQGRRTEAFF. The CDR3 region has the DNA TGTGCCAGCAGCTATCAAGGGAGGCGCACTGAAGCTTTCTTT.